A single sample gave rise to the 12 T cell receptor beta chains below, sequenced in a study of OX40 agonist ivuxolimab in advanced cancers. The method was immunoSEQ multiplex PCR; TCRdb's version includes in-frame clones alone and lacks a portion of them. The sample contains 53,000 or so clones, roughly 84% of which appear only once. Specimen: CD4+ or CD8+ T cells sorted from blood, collected in a trial of the OX40 agonist ivuxolimab. These receptors were obtained from an adult with an advanced solid tumor such as melanoma, head and neck, liver or kidney cancer.

The gene calls are TRBV11-3 and TRBJ1-5; D possibly corresponds to TRBD1 (5 bases). This CDR3 contains 12 residues. Germline-derived CDR1 and CDR2 are SGHNT and YENEEA. The V end was cut by 7 bases, the J end by 7 bases, with 11 bases between. CDR3 loop: CASTNGAQPQHF. The DNA of the CDR3 is TGTGCCAGCACCAACGGGGCCCAGCCCCAGCATTTT.

Only a few counts were recorded for this clone. This chain connects TRBV7-9 to TRBJ2-7; a possible D gene is TRBD2 (5 bases). V lost 3 bases, J lost 0 bases, and 15 bases lay in between. Looked up from germline, CDR1 is SEHNR and CDR2 is FQNEAQ (reference sequence). This CDR3 contains 16 residues. DNA of the CDR3: TGTGCCAGCAGCTTTGTAGGAGGCAGAAGCTCCTACGAGCAGTACTTC. As protein: CASSFVGGRSSYEQYF.

This rearrangement joins TRBV7-8 to TRBJ1-5; tentatively, D is TRBD1 (5 bases). CDR1 is SGHVS, CDR2 FQNEAQ, per germline. The CDR3 extends over 15 amino acids. The V end was cut by 0 bases, the J end by 5 bases, with 11 bases between. DNA for the CDR3: TGTGCCAGCAGCTTAGCGCTAAGGGGAGATCAGCCCCAGCATTTT. Its protein is CASSLALRGDQPQHF.

The chain links TRBV29-1 to TRBJ1-5, with D possibly TRBD1 on 5 matching bases. The germline gives CDR1 SQVTM, CDR2 ANQGSEA. This CDR3 is built from 14 residues. V was cut by 5 bases and J by 0 bases, with 11 bases left in between. As DNA, the CDR3 is TGCAGCGTTTCCCAGACAGATAGCAATCAGCCCCAGCATTTT. Amino acid sequence: CSVSQTDSNQPQHF.

The chain has TRBV7-2 and TRBJ2-5; D is perhaps TRBD1 or TRBD2 (5 bases each). The ends were cut back, 1 base at V and 0 bases at J, with 9 bases in the middle. Germline CDR1 reads SGHTA; CDR2 reads FQGNSA. This CDR3 spans 15 amino acids. The CDR3 region has the DNA TGTGCCAGCAGCTTAGGGGGACGGGACCAAGAGACCCAGTACTTC. Its protein is CASSLGGRDQETQYF. Full variable domain (outside the CDR3, taken from reference TRBV7-2 and TRBJ2-5): GAGVSQSPSNKVTEKGKDVELRCDPISGHTALYWYRQSLGQGLEFLIYFQGNSAPDKSGLPSDRFSAERTGGSVSTLTIQRTQQEDSAVYLCASSLGGRDQETQYFGPGTRLLVL.

The rearrangement links TRBV11-1 to TRBJ2-1; maybe TRBD2 (6 bases). CDR1 SGHAT and CDR2 FQDESV come from the germline V gene (reference sequence). V lost 7 bases and J lost 5, with 18 bases in between. The CDR3 has 15 residues. CDR3 protein: CASTPTSVADNEQFF. As DNA, the CDR3 is TGTGCCAGCACCCCAACGTCGGTAGCGGACAATGAGCAGTTCTTC.

This chain uses TRBV4-1 with TRBJ2-5, with D perhaps TRBD1 (5 bases). The CDR3 has 13 amino acids. Trimming cost V 1 base and J 4 bases, with 7 bases left between them. Germline V lookup: CDR1 MGHRA, CDR2 YSYEKL. The CDR3 protein is CASSQAGLETQYF. The CDR3 nucleotides read TGCGCCAGCAGCCAAGCAGGGCTAGAGACCCAGTACTTC.

The chain is built from TRBV6-5 and TRBJ1-1; TRBD1 might be the D (6 bases). The V end was cut by 4 bases, the J end by 6 bases, with 18 bases between. Germline values: CDR1 MNHEY, CDR2 SVGAGI. This CDR3 is built from 15 residues. The CDR3: CASSFFQSGEAEAFF. CDR3 nucleotides: TGTGCCAGCAGTTTCTTTCAATCAGGGGAGGCTGAAGCTTTCTTT.

The V and J genes are TRBV6-5 and TRBJ1-1, with D uncertain. Trimming pared 6 bases from V and 7 bases from J, leaving 15 bases between. The CDR3 extends over 13 amino acids. Looked up from germline, CDR1 is MNHEY and CDR2 is SVGAGI. The CDR3 is CASRDPGPNEAFF. The CDR3 nucleotides read TGTGCCAGCAGGGATCCGGGCCCCAATGAAGCTTTCTTT.

This sequence joins TRBV10-3 and TRBJ2-1; 9 bases agree with TRBD2. Per the germline V gene, CDR1 is ENHRY and CDR2 is SYGVKD. V lost 2 bases to trimming and J lost 5 bases; unmatched junction nucleotides: 4. This CDR3 is built from 15 residues. CDR3 in amino acids: CAISEAGGQNNEQFF. The CDR3 coding sequence is TGTGCCATCAGTGAGGCGGGAGGGCAAAACAATGAGCAGTTCTTC.

The chain carries TRBV2 and TRBJ1-3; D unclear. Germline CDR1 and CDR2: SNHLY and FYNNEI. Trimming cost V 4 bases and J 0 bases, with 4 bases left between them. The CDR3 spans 13 residues. CDR3 DNA: TGTGCCAGCAGTGGTCTCTCTGGAAACACCATATATTTT. This codes for CASSGLSGNTIYF.

The chain carries TRBV5-8 and TRBJ2-6; D gene unclear. V was shortened by 4 bases and J by 2 bases, with 10 bases between the two germline ends. The germline gives CDR1 SGHTS, CDR2 YDEGEE. CDR3 size: 15 residues. The CDR3 is CASSPEPTGANVLTF. DNA of the CDR3: TGTGCCAGCAGCCCTGAACCAACTGGGGCCAACGTCCTGACTTTC.